This TCR beta chain was sequenced during a study of blood T cell repertoires in COVID-19. Study-wide background: PBMCs, B-cell-depleted T cells, or T cells provided the cDNA or gDNA that made up the material.

CDR3 length: 15 amino acids. The germline gives CDR1 GTSNPN, CDR2 SVGIG (reference sequence). V was trimmed by 4 bases and J by 2 bases, leaving 16 bases between them. This clone was seen just once. The study drew participants aged roughly 18 to 89 years from 20 to 30 US areas. Profiling relied on immunoSEQ multiplex PCR, and the TCRdb table lists in-frame clones only, not all of them. This sample has roughly 360,000 clones; 80% to 90% occur once, and the top ten carry approximately 1.3%. The origin of this receptor is a man in his thirties or forties who had recovered from COVID-19. The chain uses TRBV30 and TRBJ2-3; no firm D call. Sequencing was carried out using PBMCs or T cells enriched from blood (not recorded which). CDR3: CAWTKRGRNTDTQYF. The CDR3 DNA reads as TGTGCCTGGACCAAACGAGGTAGAAACACAGATACGCAGTATTTT.